This T cell receptor (beta chain) comes out of a study of Ad26.COV2.S vaccination and SARS-CoV-2 variants. For the study at large: Donor got 5x10^10 or 1x10^11 viral particles of Ad26.COV2.S. Points from the study as a whole: Possible underestimation of total T cell responses by the TCR breadth and depth analyses was noted.

On this clone: Its antigen is not known.

V was shortened by 6 bases and J by 1 base, with 12 bases between the two germline ends. The length of the CDR3 is 14 residues. Per the germline V gene, CDR1 is KGHSH and CDR2 is LQKENI. Treatment described: around 19 received Ad26.COV2.S at low or high dose, single or two shots; 5 received placebo; per-sample allocation not given. The investigators took samples on day 63 after the first vaccine or placebo injection. This person who donated was an adult of 18-55 years in Boston. The administered vaccine (an Ad26 vector) expressed Wuhan-strain SARS-CoV-2 spike. Libraries were prepared by immunoSEQ multiplex PCR; TCRdb keeps only in-frame clonotypes and omits some of them. Of 300,000 to 400,000 clones listed, approximately 81% are singletons.

The sequencing here drew on peripheral blood, taken in a trial of Ad26.COV2.S vaccine versus placebo. This chain links TRBV18 with TRBJ2-5, with TRBD1 as a possible D gene (6 bases). The receptor was derived from a person aged 18-65 years who received the Ad26.COV2.S COVID-19 vaccine or a placebo. CDR3 loop: CASSRGQTQETQYF. CDR3 DNA sequence: TGTGCCAGCTCGCGCGGACAGACCCAAGAGACCCAGTACTTC.